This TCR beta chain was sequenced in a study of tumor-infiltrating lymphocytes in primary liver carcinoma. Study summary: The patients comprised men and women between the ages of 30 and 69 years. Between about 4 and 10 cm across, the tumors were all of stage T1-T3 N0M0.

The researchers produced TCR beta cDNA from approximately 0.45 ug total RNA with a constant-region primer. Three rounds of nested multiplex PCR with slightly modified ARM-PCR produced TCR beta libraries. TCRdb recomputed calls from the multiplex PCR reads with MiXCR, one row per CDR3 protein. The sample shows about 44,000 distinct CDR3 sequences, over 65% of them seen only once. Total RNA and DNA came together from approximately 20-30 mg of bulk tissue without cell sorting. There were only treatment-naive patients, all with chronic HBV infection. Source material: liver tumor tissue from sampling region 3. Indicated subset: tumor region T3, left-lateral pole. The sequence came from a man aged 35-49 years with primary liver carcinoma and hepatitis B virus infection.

The CDR3 DNA follows: TGTGTCAACAGCCTTCCGACAGAGCAGTTCTTC. Translating it yields CVNSLPTEQFF. This chain uses TRBV6-1 with TRBJ2-1, with D uncertain. Per the germline V gene, CDR1 is MNHNS and CDR2 is SASEGT. CDR3 length: 11 amino acids.